This TCR beta chain was identified during a study of beta chain features in type 1 diabetes. Findings of the study overall: Over-representation of high TCR-expressing cells was a possible consequence of cDNA sequencing. Within the patient group, naive, central memory and Treg TCRB repertoires appeared more similar to each other than within healthy donors. Type 1 diabetes patients had TCRB CDR3s that were shorter (moderately but significantly so) in all four CD4+ subsets.

The length of the CDR3 is 15 residues. The authors reverse transcribed all of the isolated RNA, so sequencing captured expressed TCRB transcripts. Read totals for stem cell-like memory T cell samples averaged about 1.01 million. TCRdb keeps only in-frame clones here, not all; method: immunoSEQ multiplex PCR. The data hold over 65,000 clones, with under 35% observed a single time. Of note for this clone: Its specificity is not known.

The clonotype was recovered from a woman between 18 and 29 years old in good health. The rearrangement uses TRBV21-1 and TRBJ1-4; TRBD1 is taken as the D call from the table, unchecked against the DNA. TRBV21-1 is noted as a pseudogene. The source material was stem cell memory CD4+ T cells from blood. CDR3 protein: CASSLDGQGNEKLFF. As DNA, the CDR3 is TGTGCCAGCAGCCTCGATGGACAGGGAAATGAAAAACTGTTTTTT.